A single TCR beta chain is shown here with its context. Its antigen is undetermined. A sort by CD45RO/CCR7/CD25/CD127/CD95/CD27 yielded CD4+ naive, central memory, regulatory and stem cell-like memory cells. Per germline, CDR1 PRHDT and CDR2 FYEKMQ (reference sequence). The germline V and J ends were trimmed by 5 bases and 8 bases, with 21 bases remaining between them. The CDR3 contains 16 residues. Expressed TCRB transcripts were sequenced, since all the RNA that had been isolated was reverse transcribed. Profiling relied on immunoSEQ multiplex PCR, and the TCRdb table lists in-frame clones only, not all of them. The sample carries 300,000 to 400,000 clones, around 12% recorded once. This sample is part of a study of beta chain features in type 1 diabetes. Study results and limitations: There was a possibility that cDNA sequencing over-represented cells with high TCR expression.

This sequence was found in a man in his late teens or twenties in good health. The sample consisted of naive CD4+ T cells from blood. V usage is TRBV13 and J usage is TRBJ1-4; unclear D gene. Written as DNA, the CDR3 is TGTGCCAGCAGCCTGGGAGGGCTACGAGTCTCCGAAAAACTGTTTTTT. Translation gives CASSLGGLRVSEKLFF.